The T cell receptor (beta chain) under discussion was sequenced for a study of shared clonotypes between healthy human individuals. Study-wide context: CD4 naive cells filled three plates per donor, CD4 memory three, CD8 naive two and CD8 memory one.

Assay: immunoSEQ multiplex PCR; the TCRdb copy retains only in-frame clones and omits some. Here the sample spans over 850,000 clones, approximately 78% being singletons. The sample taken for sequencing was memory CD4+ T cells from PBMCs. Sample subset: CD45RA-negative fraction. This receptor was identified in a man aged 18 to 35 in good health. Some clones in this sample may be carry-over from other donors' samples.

For the CDR3, the DNA is TGCGCCAGCAGTCCGACTGGGCTTCGGCAGTACTTC. Encoded protein: CASSPTGLRQYF. This sequence joins TRBV5-1 and TRBJ2-7, with D unresolved. V lost 5 bases and J 9 bases, leaving 15 bases between the germline ends. Germline values: CDR1 SGHRS, CDR2 YFSETQ. CDR3 size: 12 residues.